This T cell receptor (beta chain) was recovered during a study of long-term antiretroviral therapy in people with HIV. Concerning this clone itself: The antigen remains unidentified.

There are 14 residues in the CDR3. Trimming pared 0 bases from V and 1 base from J, leaving 5 bases between. In germline, CDR1 is SGDLS, CDR2 YYNGEE. All participants with HIV were treated in the United States. About 1-10 million cryopreserved PBMC were held in samples before DNA extraction. Samples were assayed with immunoSEQ v3.0 at survey level. Measured with immunoSEQ multiplex PCR; TCRdb has only the in-frame clones, and not every one. The sample holds roughly 25,000 clones, more than 65% seen once. Points from the study as a whole: Dominating the repertoire at all time points were the clones that expanded before ART. Controls showed broader CDR3 length ranges than did the HIV repertoires.

V is TRBV9 and J is TRBJ1-3; D is ambiguous. The material was unsorted PBMCs, obtained 1.1 years before starting antiretroviral therapy. The TCR originated in a woman aged 25-40 years with HIV. The CDR3 is CASSVGQSGNTIYF. The CDR3, as DNA: TGTGCCAGCAGCGTAGGGCAGTCTGGAAACACCATATATTTT.